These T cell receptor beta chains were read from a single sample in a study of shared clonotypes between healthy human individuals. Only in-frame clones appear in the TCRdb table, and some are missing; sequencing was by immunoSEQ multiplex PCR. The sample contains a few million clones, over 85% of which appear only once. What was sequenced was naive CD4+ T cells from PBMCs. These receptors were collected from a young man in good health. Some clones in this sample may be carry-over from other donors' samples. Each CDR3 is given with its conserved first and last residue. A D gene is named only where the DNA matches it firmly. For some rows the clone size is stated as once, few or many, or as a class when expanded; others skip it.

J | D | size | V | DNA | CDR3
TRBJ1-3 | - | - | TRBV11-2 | TGTGCCAGCAGCTTCGATAGGGGGAACTCTGGAAACACCATATATTTT | CASSFDRGNSGNTIYF
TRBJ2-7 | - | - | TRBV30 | TGTGCCTGGAGTCACCACGAGCAGTACTTC | CAWSHHEQYF
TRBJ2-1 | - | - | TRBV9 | TGTGCCAGCAGCGAAAGCGTAGGAGACAGCTTCAATGAGCAGTTCTTC | CASSESVGDSFNEQFF
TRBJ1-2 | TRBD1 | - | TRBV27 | TGTGCCAGCAGGCCCCTGGACAGGGGGGTTAACTATGGCTACACCTTC | CASRPLDRGVNYGYTF
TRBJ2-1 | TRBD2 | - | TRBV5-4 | TGTGCCAGCAGCTCGACTAGCGGGAGATCCAATGAGCAGTTCTTC | CASSSTSGRSNEQFF
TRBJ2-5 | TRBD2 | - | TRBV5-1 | TGCGCCAGCAGCCTCCGAGCGGGAGGGCAAGAGACCCAGTACTTC | CASSLRAGGQETQYF
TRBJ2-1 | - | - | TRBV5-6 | TGTGCCAGCAGCTTGAAGTGGCCCAATGAGCAGTTCTTC | CASSLKWPNEQFF
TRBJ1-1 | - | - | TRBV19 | TGTGCCAGTAGGATTCACAGGGAGAACACTGAAGCTTTCTTT | CASRIHRENTEAFF
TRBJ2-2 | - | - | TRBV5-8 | TGTGCCAGCAGCTCCCCTTGGGGGGGCCTAAACACCGGGGAGCTGTTTTTT | CASSSPWGGLNTGELFF
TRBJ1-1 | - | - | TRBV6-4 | TGTGCCAGCAGTGACTCGACAGGCCGCCTAGGCACTGAAGCTTTCTTT | CASSDSTGRLGTEAFF
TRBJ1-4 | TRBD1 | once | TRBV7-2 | TGTGCCAGCAGTTCCGCCGGGACAGGGGTGGAAAAACTGTTTTTT | CASSSAGTGVEKLFF
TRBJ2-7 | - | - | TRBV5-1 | TGCGCCAGCAGCCAACGACCTTTCGAGCAGTACTTC | CASSQRPFEQYF
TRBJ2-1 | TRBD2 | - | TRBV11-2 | TGTGCCAGCAGCCCCGATTGGACTAGCGGGCCTAGCTCCTACAATGAGCAGTTCTTC | CASSPDWTSGPSSYNEQFF
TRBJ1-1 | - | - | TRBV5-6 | TGTGCCAGCAGCTTGTGGAAGAACACTGAAGCTTTCTTT | CASSLWKNTEAFF
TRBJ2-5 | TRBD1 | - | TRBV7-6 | TGTGCCAGCAGCCTCGTGGGACAGGGGGAGACCCAGTACTTC | CASSLVGQGETQYF
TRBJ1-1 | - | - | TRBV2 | TGTGCCAGCAGGCGGACTGAAGCTTTCTTT | CASRRTEAFF
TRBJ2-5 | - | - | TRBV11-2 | TGTGCCAGCAGCTTAGTTCCAGGGCGGAGGGAGACCCAGTACTTC | CASSLVPGRRETQYF
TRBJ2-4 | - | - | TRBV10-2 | TGCGCCAGCAGACGTTTCCAGGGAGAAAACATTCAGTACTTC | CASRRFQGENIQYF
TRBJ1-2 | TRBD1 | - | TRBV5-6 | TGTGCCAGCAGCTTGATGGGACAGTTTCCCTCCTATGGCTACACCTTC | CASSLMGQFPSYGYTF
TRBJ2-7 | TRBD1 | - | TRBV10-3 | TGTGCCTCAGGGACAGTAAGCTCCTACGAGCAGTACTTC | CASGTVSSYEQYF
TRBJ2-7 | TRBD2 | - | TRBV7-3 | TGTGCCAGCAGCCCCGGCGGCGGGAGTGGCTCCTACGAGCAGTACTTC | CASSPGGGSGSYEQYF
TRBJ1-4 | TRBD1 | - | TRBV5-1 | TGCGCCAGCAGCGCCGGACAGGGTCTAGCAACTAATGAAAAACTGTTTTTT | CASSAGQGLATNEKLFF
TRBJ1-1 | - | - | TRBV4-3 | TGCGCCAGCAGCCAAGCGGGGGCTACGCGTGCTTTCTTT | CASSQAGATRAFF
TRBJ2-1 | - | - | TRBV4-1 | TGCGCCAGCAGCCAAGAAGTTGGCCGAGGCCAGTTCTTC | CASSQEVGRGQFF
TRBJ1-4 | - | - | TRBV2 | TGTGCCAGCAGCTGGACAGCTGGGGGTGAAAAACTGTTTTTT | CASSWTAGGEKLFF
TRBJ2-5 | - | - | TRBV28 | TGTGCCAGCAGAGGGTGGGGGCAAGAGACCCAGTACTTC | CASRGWGQETQYF